These 28 T cell receptor beta chains came from one sample sequenced in a study of T cells in Graves' hyperthyroidism and ophthalmopathy. RNA transcripts served as the template for amplifying TCR beta CDR3 regions. A first-round RT-PCR of the TCR CDR3 used the HTBI primer set. TCRdb reprocessed the multiplex PCR reads with MiXCR, giving one entry per CDR3 protein. The table shows around 620,000 distinct CDR3 sequences, with 40% to 55% occurring only once. Sequencing was performed on peripheral blood or thyroid tissue (not recorded which). The receptors were sampled from an adult woman with Graves' disease, either hyperthyroidism or ophthalmopathy (not recorded which).

V usage is TRBV20-1 and J usage is TRBJ2-5; TRBD2 agrees at 11 bases. The CDR3 totals 15 residues. CDR1 DFQATT and CDR2 SNEGSKA come from the germline V gene (reference sequence). The V segment lost 6 bases and the J segment 5 bases; nucleotides outside the gene matches: 11. In DNA, the CDR3 is TGCAGTGCGAGCACTAGCGGGAGCCTAGGGGAGACCCAGTACTTC. This gives the protein CSASTSGSLGETQYF.

This clonotype is a singleton in its sample. The chain is built from TRBV11-2 and TRBJ1-1; 7 positions match TRBD1. The V segment lost 5 bases and the J segment 11 bases; nucleotides outside the gene matches: 14. Germline loops: CDR1 SGHAT, CDR2 FQNNGV. This CDR3 has 14 amino acids. This chain's CDR3 is CASSTEGKGALAFF. Written as DNA, the CDR3 is TGTGCCAGCAGCACCGAGGGGAAGGGGGCTTTGGCTTTCTTT.

This clonotype was seen repeatedly, ten times or more. The V gene is TRBV19, the J gene TRBJ1-1; no clear D gene. The germline V gene has CDR1 LNHDA and CDR2 SQIVND (reference sequence). Trimming removed 8 bases from V and 7 bases from J, with 8 bases in between. The CDR3 contains 10 residues. DNA of the CDR3: TGTGCCAGTGGGGATTATGAAGCTTTCTTT. Its translation is CASGDYEAFF.

This clonotype appeared many times. The V gene is TRBV6-5, the J gene TRBJ1-4; TRBD1 aligns across 9 bases. There are 14 residues in the CDR3. CDR1 and CDR2 from the germline V gene are MNHEY and SVGAGI. The junction had 5 bases not matched to a gene; V was cut back by 7 bases and J by 5 bases. CDR3 nucleotides: TGTGCCAGCACCTCGGACAGGGGAAATGAAAAACTGTTTTTT. Translated: CASTSDRGNEKLFF.

A remark on this clonotype: An end of the junction differs from the germline gene, which may be a read error. The chain has TRBV11-1 and TRBJ2-2; 9 nucleotides align to TRBD1. The CDR3 is made up of 14 amino acids. Germline loops: CDR1 SGHAT, CDR2 FQDESV (reference sequence). The CDR3 nucleotides read TGTGCCAGCAGTGGACAGGGGAACGCCGGGGAGCTGTTTTTT. It is translated as CASSGQGNAGELFF.

The chain couples TRBV7-2 to TRBJ1-3, with D possibly being TRBD1 (5 bases). Trimming removed 1 base at V and 4 bases at J, with 11 bases between. Per the germline V gene, CDR1 is SGHTA and CDR2 is FQGNSA. The CDR3 sequence is 15 residues long. The DNA of the CDR3 is TGTGCCAGCAGCTTAGTATCAGGGACCGGAAACACCATATATTTT. Translating it yields CASSLVSGTGNTIYF.

Points on this clonotype: An end of the junction differs from the germline gene, which may be a read error. This rearrangement joins TRBV11-2 to TRBJ1-1; D might be TRBD1 (5 bases). Germline V gene data show CDR1 as SGHAT and CDR2 as FQNNGV. CDR3 length equals 16 residues. CDR3 sequence: CACSAKRDPGGTEAFF. The CDR3 DNA is TGTGCCTGCAGTGCGAAACGGGACCCCGGGGGCACTGAAGCTTTCTTT.

This clonotype was counted ten times or more. The rearrangement links TRBV4-1 to TRBJ2-7; unclear D gene. V gave up 3 bases and J gave up 3 bases, with 12 bases separating them. This CDR3 contains 14 residues. Germline V gene data show CDR1 as MGHRA and CDR2 as YSYEKL. CDR3 coding DNA: TGCGCCAGCAGCCAGAGTCTAGGGAACTACGAGCAGTACTTC. It codes for CASSQSLGNYEQYF.

This clonotype was counted ten times or more. The chain combines TRBV4-1 with TRBJ1-1; D remains unclear. Per the germline V gene, CDR1 is MGHRA and CDR2 is YSYEKL. The V end was cut by 0 bases, the J end by 11 bases, with 13 bases between. This CDR3 is built from 13 residues. The CDR3 DNA reads as TGCGCCAGCAGCCAAGACCAGTCGCGTCGGGCTTTCTTT. Translation: CASSQDQSRRAFF.

The rearrangement joins TRBV7-8 to TRBJ1-5, with a weak D call TRBD1 (6 bases). The CDR3 spans 14 residues. The germline V gene encodes CDR1 SGHVS and CDR2 FQNEAQ. V was shortened by 5 bases and J by 7 bases, with 15 bases between the two germline ends. The chain's CDR3 is CASSPDSSRQPQHF. The CDR3 DNA follows: TGTGCCAGCAGCCCGGACAGCTCAAGGCAGCCCCAGCATTTT.

The rearrangement joins TRBV4-2 to TRBJ2-5; TRBD2 matches 7 bases. Trimming cost V 8 bases and J 7 bases; bases outside gene matches: 4. Germline values: CDR1 LGHNA, CDR2 YNFKEQ. This CDR3 has 11 amino acids. DNA for the CDR3: TGTGCCAGCGGGAGGGCCGGGACCCAGTACTTC. As protein: CASGRAGTQYF.

A few counts support this clonotype. The chain couples TRBV19 to TRBJ1-2; possibly TRBD1 for D (5 bases). CDR1 is LNHDA, CDR2 SQIVND, per germline (reference sequence). The CDR3 is made up of 17 amino acids. V was pared by 3 bases and J by 1 base, with 18 bases between. The CDR3 sequence is CASSMRGMGRVNYGYTF. CDR3 DNA sequence: TGTGCCAGTAGTATGCGGGGGATGGGGAGGGTTAACTATGGCTACACCTTC. Full variable domain (outside the CDR3, taken from reference TRBV19 and TRBJ1-2): DGGITQSPKYLFRKEGQNVTLSCEQNLNHDAMYWYRQDPGQGLRLIYYSQIVNDFQKGDIAEGYSVSREKKESFPLTVTSAQKNPTAFYLCASSMRGMGRVNYGYTFGSGTRLTVV.

The chain joins TRBV25-1 to TRBJ1-2, with D hard to call. The CDR3 contains 12 residues. Germline V gives CDR1 MGHDK, CDR2 SYGVNS. The V end was cut by 8 bases, the J end by 4 bases, with 11 bases between. The CDR3, as DNA: TGTGCCAGCCTGATGGGGTCCTATGGCTACACCTTC. Protein: CASLMGSYGYTF.

The sample holds many counts of this clonotype. The CDR3 DNA reads as TGTGCCATCAGTGGGACAGTCACCGGGGAGCTGTTTTTT. This translates into CAISGTVTGELFF. The chain uses TRBV10-3 and TRBJ2-2; D might be TRBD1 (6 bases). V gave up 4 bases and J gave up 4 bases, with 7 bases separating them. In germline, CDR1 is ENHRY, CDR2 SYGVKD. The CDR3 extends over 13 amino acids.

The chain combines TRBV2 with TRBJ2-7; D call uncertain. The J call may be faulty, since TRBJ2-5 better matches the DNA end. Germline CDR1 SNHLY, CDR2 FYNNEI. The CDR3 has 10 amino acids. The CDR3 sequence is CASRAETQYF. The CDR3 bases are TGTGCCAGCAGGGCGGAGACCCAGTACTTC.

Comments on this clonotype: At one end the junction does not follow the germline gene, possibly because of a read error. The chain combines TRBV19 with TRBJ1-4, with unresolved D. CDR1 and CDR2 (germline): LNHDA, SQIVND (reference sequence). The CDR3 consists of 14 residues. CDR3 residues: CASSNGPTNEKLFF. The CDR3 DNA is TGTGCCAGCAGTAACGGACCAACTAATGAAAAACTGTTTTTT.

This clonotype was counted many times. The chain links TRBV10-3 to TRBJ2-2; D remains unclear. Per the germline V gene, CDR1 is ENHRY and CDR2 is SYGVKD. Trimming shortened V by 2 bases and J by 7 bases, and 8 bases separated the two germline ends. The CDR3 sequence is 13 residues long. The CDR3 DNA follows: TGTGCCATCAGTGAGCTCGAGATCGGGGAGCTGTTTTTT. Its translation is CAISELEIGELFF.

By sample fraction, this clonotype is medium-sized. The chain joins TRBV2 to TRBJ2-6; D unclear. This CDR3 comprises 15 residues. The germline V gene has CDR1 SNHLY and CDR2 FYNNEI. V was cut by 8 bases and J by 0 bases, with 11 bases left in between. The CDR3 loop is CASLWRPSGANVLTF. CDR3 sequence (DNA): TGTGCCAGCCTTTGGCGTCCCTCTGGGGCCAACGTCCTGACTTTC. Drawing the rest from reference TRBV2 and TRBJ2-6, the complete variable domain is EPEVTQTPSHQVTQMGQEVILRCVPISNHLYFYWYRQILGQKVEFLVSFYNNEISEKSEIFDDQFSVERPDGSNFTLKIRSTKLEDSAMYFCASLWRPSGANVLTFGAGSRLTVL.

Turning to this clonotype: A much larger clone differs from this one at a single base, so this may be a read error. The V and J genes are TRBV11-3 and TRBJ2-2; D remains ambiguous. Germline lookup yields CDR1 SGHNT and CDR2 YENEEA. There are 14 residues in the CDR3. V lost 2 bases and J 4 bases, leaving 8 bases between the germline ends. Written as DNA, the CDR3 is TGTGCCAGCAGCTTAATAGGCCCCACCGGGGAGCTGTTTTTT. Translated, it gives CASSLIGPTGELFF.

This clonotype came up a few times. This sequence joins TRBV27 and TRBJ2-2, with TRBD2 matching over 12 bases. CDR3 length equals 19 residues. CDR1 and CDR2 from the germline V gene are MNHEY and SMNVEV (reference sequence). Trimming took 2 bases from V and 4 from J; bases not matched to a gene: 11. CDR3 nucleotides: TGTGCCAGCAGTTTACCCGGACTAGCGGGACGTTCGGGCACCGGGGAGCTGTTTTTT. Protein product: CASSLPGLAGRSGTGELFF.

This clonotype was seen at least ten times. The chain combines TRBV7-8 with TRBJ2-7; 7 bases map to TRBD1. The CDR3 has 14 amino acids. Germline-derived CDR1 and CDR2 are SGHVS and FQNEAQ. Trimming at V came to 6 bases and at J to 4 bases, leaving 9 bases not matched to a gene. CDR3 sequence (DNA): TGTGCCAGCAGTTTCGGACAGGCAGTATACGAGCAGTACTTC. This gives the protein CASSFGQAVYEQYF.

The chain joins TRBV7-9 to TRBJ1-2; perhaps TRBD1 as D (6 bases). The germline V and J ends were trimmed by 8 bases and 0 bases, with 22 bases remaining between them. Germline-derived CDR1 and CDR2 are SEHNR and FQNEAQ (reference sequence). CDR3 length: 17 amino acids. Written as DNA, the CDR3 is TGTGCCAGCTCACCACTCTTAGGACAGCAAGCTAACTATGGCTACACCTTC. It translates to CASSPLLGQQANYGYTF.

This clonotype was picked up many times. The V and J genes are TRBV5-4 and TRBJ2-7, with unresolved D. Germline loops: CDR1 SGHNT, CDR2 YYREEE (reference sequence). The CDR3 consists of 13 residues. V was shortened by 2 bases and J by 1 base, with 7 bases between the two germline ends. The CDR3 here is CASSFGDSYEQYF. The CDR3 DNA follows: TGTGCCAGCAGCTTTGGGGATTCCTACGAGCAGTACTTC. The full variable domain, in which reference TRBV5-4 and TRBJ2-7 provide the parts outside the CDR3, is ETGVTQSPTHLIKTRGQQVTLRCSSQSGHNTVSWYQQALGQGPQFIFQYYREEENGRGNFPPRFSGLQFPNYSSELNVNALELDDSALYLCASSFGDSYEQYFGPGTRLTVT.

About this clonotype: Compared with germline, one end of the junction differs, possibly owing to a read error. For the CDR3, the DNA is TGTGCCAGCAGCTCGAGACTAGCACCGGGGTCTTTT. Its translation: CASSSRLAPGSF. J is TRBJ2-3 and V is TRBV9; 7 bases fit TRBD2. Germline V gene data show CDR1 as SGDLS and CDR2 as YYNGEE. The CDR3 sequence is 12 residues long.

This clonotype has more than one count but fewer than ten. The V and J genes are TRBV7-2 and TRBJ2-5; perhaps TRBD1 as D (5 bases). Trimming removed 5 bases from V and 4 bases from J, with 14 bases in between. Germline V gives CDR1 SGHTA, CDR2 FQGNSA. The CDR3 loop spans 14 amino acids. CDR3 region: CASSPSVTGETQYF. In DNA form, the CDR3 reads TGTGCCAGCAGCCCAAGTGTTACAGGAGAGACCCAGTACTTC.

Of note for this clonotype: This could be a read error, since a much larger clone is one nucleotide away. The J gene is TRBJ2-7, the V gene TRBV7-2; D remains ambiguous. V lost 6 bases to trimming and J lost 4 bases, with 19 bases between them. The germline V gene has CDR1 SGHTA and CDR2 FQGNSA. The CDR3 totals 15 residues. CDR3 residues: CASSYSSPSAYEQYF. The CDR3, as DNA: TGTGCCAGCAGTTACTCGTCTCCTTCGGCGTACGAGCAGTACTTC.

J is TRBJ1-2 and V is TRBV5-1; 7 bases are a match to TRBD1. The CDR3 has 14 amino acids. The V gene's germline CDR1 is SGHRS and CDR2 YFSETQ. V was clipped by 3 bases and J by 4 bases; unmatched bases: 6. DNA of the CDR3: TGCGCCAGCAGCTCGAGGACAGGACTCTATGGCTACACCTTC. This translates into CASSSRTGLYGYTF.

The chain combines TRBV30 with TRBJ1-6; TRBD1 agrees at 10 bases. This CDR3 is 16 amino acids long. Trimming removed 0 bases from V and 5 bases from J; junction bases left unmatched: 4. Germline CDR1 is GTSNPN and CDR2 is SVGIG (reference sequence). The CDR3 DNA follows: TGTGCCTGGAGTGTGACAGGGGGCGTCCATAATTCACCCCTCCACTTT. Translating it yields CAWSVTGGVHNSPLHF. The variable domain in full, completed from reference TRBV30 and TRBJ1-6, reads SQTIHQWPATLVQPVGSPLSLECTVEGTSNPNLYWYRQAAGRGLQLLFYSVGIGQISSEVPQNLSASRPQDRQFILSSKKLLLSDSGFYLCAWSVTGGVHNSPLHFGNGTRLTVT.